This T cell receptor (beta chain) was sequenced in a study of identical twins. TCRdb processed the 5' RACE reads anew with MiXCR; each CDR3 protein has one entry. The sample contains some 500,000 distinct CDR3 sequences, 20% to 25% of which appear only once. Study-level findings and limits: Analyses based on zero insertions could be partly confounded by invariant MAIT and iNKT cells. Models underpredicted monozygotic twin sharing of out-of-frame TCR alpha.

The V and J ends lost 5 bases and 0 bases respectively, with 8 bases between them. CDR3 size: 14 residues. Germline CDR1 reads SEHNR; CDR2 reads FQNEAQ (reference sequence). Notes on this clonotype: The antigen remains undetermined.

This sample was also put to use in a study of T cells expressing NK-cell markers. That work contributes: Restricting sorting to alpha-beta TCR T cells was achieved in several experiments by an anti-gamma-delta TCR antibody. Researchers report these clonotypes also headed the CD3+CD56-NKG2C+ fraction in several donors.

The clonotype comes from a woman between 18 and 29 years old in good health. The V gene is TRBV7-9, the J gene TRBJ1-3; D not resolved. Sample: CD4+ T cells sorted from blood. CDR3 coding DNA: TGTGCCAGCAGCGACAACCGCTCTGGAAACACCATATATTTT. This translates into CASSDNRSGNTIYF.